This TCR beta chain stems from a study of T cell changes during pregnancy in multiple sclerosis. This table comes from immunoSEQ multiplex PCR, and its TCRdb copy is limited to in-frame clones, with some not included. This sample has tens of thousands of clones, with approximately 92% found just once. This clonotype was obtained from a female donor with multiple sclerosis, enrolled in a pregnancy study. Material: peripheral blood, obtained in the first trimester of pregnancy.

CDR3 nucleotide sequence: TGTGCCAGCACCTCCAGGGGGACAGATACGCAGTATTTT. Protein: CASTSRGTDTQYF. The gene calls are TRBV11-3 and TRBJ2-3; 7 bases are shared with TRBD1. With 7 bases clipped from V and 3 bases from J, the junction kept 4 bases outside the gene matches. The CDR3 is made up of 13 amino acids. Germline CDR1 reads SGHNT; CDR2 reads YENEEA.